Following are 14 T cell receptor beta chains from one sample sequenced in a study of human T cells and chemical hapten exposure. The time point was: healthy volunteer bleed at 2 weeks. Someone pulled total RNA out of unfractionated whole blood. TCRdb re-called the RACE reads through MiXCR, storing one row per CDR3 protein. This sample carries 100,000 to 150,000 distinct CDR3 sequences, approximately 9.5% of them seen once, and the ten largest clones take under 2%. Sequencing was done on a sample of whole blood. The receptors originated from a male donor in good health. Some clones in this sample may be carry-over from other donors' samples.

The chain uses TRBV20-1 and TRBJ1-2; tentatively, D is TRBD1 (6 bases). The CDR3 spans 12 residues. CDR1 DFQATT and CDR2 SNEGSKA come from the germline V gene (reference sequence). Between the trimmed V and J ends, which lost 1 base and 4 bases, there was a span of 7 bases. The CDR3 DNA reads as TGCAGTGCTAGAGGGGACATCTATGGCTACACCTTC. This translates into CSARGDIYGYTF.

In its sample, this clonotype was seen a few times. The genes are TRBV4-2 and TRBJ2-7; maybe TRBD1 (6 bases). Per the germline V gene, CDR1 is LGHNA and CDR2 is YNFKEQ. The V gene lost 4 bases and the J gene lost 1 base, with 11 bases spanning the gap. This CDR3 is 14 amino acids long. This CDR3 is CASSPTGQSYEQYF. CDR3 nucleotide sequence: TGTGCCAGCAGCCCAACAGGGCAATCCTACGAGCAGTACTTC.

The chain joins TRBV29-1 to TRBJ2-1; D perhaps matches TRBD2 (5 bases). CDR3 size: 15 residues. Germline CDR1 is SQVTM and CDR2 is ANQGSEA. V gave up 1 base and J gave up 2 bases, with 12 bases separating them. Written as DNA, the CDR3 is TGCAGCGTTGAAGGAACCTCCGGGACCTACAATGAGCAGTTCTTC. Encoded protein: CSVEGTSGTYNEQFF.

This clonotype appeared many times. The chain employs TRBV19 and TRBJ1-1; 8 nucleotides align to TRBD1. This CDR3 has 14 residues. Losses at the gene ends were 7 bases for V and 8 bases for J; bases not matched to a gene: 12. Germline lookup yields CDR1 LNHDA and CDR2 SQIVND (reference sequence). CDR3 sequence: CASTPPGQEGEAFF. The CDR3 nucleotides read TGTGCCAGTACGCCTCCGGGACAGGAGGGAGAAGCTTTCTTT.

A few counts support this clonotype. The CDR3 loop reads CASSSGSEQYF. CDR3 DNA sequence: TGTGCCAGCAGCTCAGGGAGCGAGCAGTACTTC. V is TRBV11-2 and J is TRBJ2-7; TRBD1 or TRBD2 may be the D gene (5 bases each). The germline gives CDR1 SGHAT, CDR2 FQNNGV. CDR3 length equals 11 residues. V was trimmed by 4 bases and J by 6 bases, leaving 7 bases between them. The whole variable domain, filled in from reference TRBV11-2 and TRBJ2-7, reads EAGVAQSPRYKIIEKRQSVAFWCNPISGHATLYWYQQILGQGPKLLIQFQNNGVVDDSQLPKDRFSAERLKGVDSTLKIQPAKLEDSAVYLCASSSGSEQYFGPGTRLTVT.

The chain combines TRBV12-3 or TRBV12-4 with TRBJ2-7, with 11 bases that match TRBD2. The CDR3 extends over 14 amino acids. V was clipped by 4 bases and J by 6 bases; unmatched bases: 5. The CDR3 sequence: CASSWLAGGGEQYF. In DNA form, the CDR3 reads TGTGCCAGCAGTTGGCTAGCGGGGGGAGGCGAGCAGTACTTC.

This clonotype was observed once. Given a much more abundant clone one base away, this may be a read error. The chain combines TRBV20-1 with TRBJ2-3, with TRBD1 matching over 9 bases. This CDR3 region has 15 residues. Germline V lookup: CDR1 DFQATT, CDR2 SNEGSKA (reference sequence). The CDR3: CSARRQGVYTETQYF. The CDR3 nucleotides are TGCAGTGCTAGACGACAGGGGGTGTACACAGAAACGCAGTATTTT.

This clonotype has a handful of counts. The J gene is TRBJ2-7, the V gene TRBV7-9; tentative D call: TRBD1 (6 bases). The CDR3 runs 10 residues. Germline-derived CDR1 and CDR2 are SEHNR and FQNEAQ (reference sequence). Deletions cut 6 bases from V and 9 bases from J, with 9 bases between. CDR3: CASSQDRQYF. CDR3 sequence (DNA): TGTGCCAGCAGTCAGGACAGGCAGTACTTC.

This clonotype was observed at least ten times. The chain carries TRBV5-1 and TRBJ1-1; D unresolved. The CDR3 is 13 amino acids. V was trimmed by 0 bases and J by 4 bases, leaving 7 bases between them. Germline V gives CDR1 SGHRS, CDR2 YFSETQ. CDR3 residues: CASSLVFFTEAFF. Here the CDR3 DNA reads TGCGCCAGCAGCTTGGTGTTTTTCACTGAAGCTTTCTTT.

This chain uses TRBV7-8 with TRBJ2-1; 11 nucleotides align to TRBD1. CDR3 length equals 17 residues. Germline lookup yields CDR1 SGHVS and CDR2 FQNEAQ. J was trimmed by 8 bases and V by 1 base; bases with no gene match: 10. The CDR3 DNA follows: TGTGCCAGCAGCTTAGACGATGGGACAGGGGGAACCCATGAGCAGTTCTTC. It is translated as CASSLDDGTGGTHEQFF.

The sample holds a few counts of this clonotype. The V gene is TRBV5-1, the J gene TRBJ1-5; D unresolved. Germline CDR1 and CDR2: SGHRS and YFSETQ. The CDR3 consists of 15 residues. The V gene lost 0 bases and the J gene lost 1 base, with 8 bases spanning the gap. The CDR3 is CASSLVGGSNQPQHF. The CDR3 region has the DNA TGCGCCAGCAGCTTGGTGGGTGGCAGCAATCAGCCCCAGCATTTT.

The rearrangement uses TRBV5-4 and TRBJ2-1; 16 nucleotides match TRBD2. Trimming took 4 bases from V and 8 from J; bases not matched to a gene: 12. Germline-derived CDR1 and CDR2 are SGHNT and YYREEE (reference sequence). The CDR3 loop spans 18 amino acids. The chain's CDR3 is CASSPAGTSGRADHEQFF. CDR3 nucleotide sequence: TGTGCCAGCAGCCCAGCCGGGACTAGCGGGAGGGCCGATCATGAGCAGTTCTTC. The full variable domain, with the rest looked up from reference TRBV5-4 and TRBJ2-1, is ETGVTQSPTHLIKTRGQQVTLRCSSQSGHNTVSWYQQALGQGPQFIFQYYREEENGRGNFPPRFSGLQFPNYSSELNVNALELDDSALYLCASSPAGTSGRADHEQFFGPGTRLTVL.

Ten or more counts support this clonotype. This chain joins TRBV4-3 and TRBJ2-3, with D tentatively TRBD1 (5 bases). Deletions cut 2 bases from V and 1 base from J, with 7 bases between. CDR1 and CDR2 from the germline V gene are LGHNA and YSLEER. There are 14 residues in the CDR3. CDR3 coding DNA: TGCGCCAGCAGCCAAAGCAGGGGCACAGATACGCAGTATTTT. Protein product: CASSQSRGTDTQYF.

This clonotype showed up many times. The V gene is TRBV20-1, the J gene TRBJ1-5; the D gene is possibly TRBD1 (6 bases). Germline V gene data show CDR1 as DFQATT and CDR2 as SNEGSKA (reference sequence). There are 15 residues in the CDR3. Trimming shortened V by 2 bases and J by 4 bases, and 15 bases separated the two germline ends. CDR3 protein: CSARKGAGANQPQHF. CDR3 coding DNA: TGCAGTGCTAGAAAAGGGGCAGGGGCTAATCAGCCCCAGCATTTT.